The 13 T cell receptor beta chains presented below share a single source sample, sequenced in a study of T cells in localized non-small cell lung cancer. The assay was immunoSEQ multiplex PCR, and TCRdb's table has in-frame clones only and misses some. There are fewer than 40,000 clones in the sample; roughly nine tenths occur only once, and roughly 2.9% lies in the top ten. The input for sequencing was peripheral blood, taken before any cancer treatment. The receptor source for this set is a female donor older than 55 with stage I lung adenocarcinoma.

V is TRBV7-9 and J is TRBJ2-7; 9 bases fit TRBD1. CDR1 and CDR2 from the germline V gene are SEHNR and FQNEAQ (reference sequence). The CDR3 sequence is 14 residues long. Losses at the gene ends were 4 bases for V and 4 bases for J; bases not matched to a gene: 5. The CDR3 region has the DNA TGTGCCAGCAGCTCGGGACAGGGCGATTACGAGCAGTACTTC. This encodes CASSSGQGDYEQYF.

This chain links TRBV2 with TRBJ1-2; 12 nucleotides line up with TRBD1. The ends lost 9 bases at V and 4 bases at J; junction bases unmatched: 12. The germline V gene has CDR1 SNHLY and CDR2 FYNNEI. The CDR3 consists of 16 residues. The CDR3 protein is CASTRDRGRRGYGYTF. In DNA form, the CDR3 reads TGTGCCAGTACCCGGGACAGGGGGCGAAGGGGCTATGGCTACACCTTC.

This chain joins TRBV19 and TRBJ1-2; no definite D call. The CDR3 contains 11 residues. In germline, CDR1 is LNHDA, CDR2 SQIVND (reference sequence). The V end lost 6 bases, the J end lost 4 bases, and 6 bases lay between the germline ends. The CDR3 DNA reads TGTGCCAGTAGCGGGCTCTATGGCTACACCTTC. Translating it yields CASSGLYGYTF.

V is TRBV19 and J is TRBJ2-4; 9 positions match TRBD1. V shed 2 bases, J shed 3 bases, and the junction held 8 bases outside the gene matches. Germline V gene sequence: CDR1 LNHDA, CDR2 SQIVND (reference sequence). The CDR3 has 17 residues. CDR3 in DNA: TGTGCCAGTAGTATATCTACAGGGGGCGCGAGCAAAAACATTCAGTACTTC. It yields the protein CASSISTGGASKNIQYF.

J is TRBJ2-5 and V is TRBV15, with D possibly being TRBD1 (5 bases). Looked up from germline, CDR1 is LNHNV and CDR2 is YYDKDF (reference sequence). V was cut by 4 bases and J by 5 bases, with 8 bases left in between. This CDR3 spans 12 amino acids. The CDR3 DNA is TGTGCCACCAGCAAGGGGATGGAGACCCAGTACTTC. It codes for CATSKGMETQYF.

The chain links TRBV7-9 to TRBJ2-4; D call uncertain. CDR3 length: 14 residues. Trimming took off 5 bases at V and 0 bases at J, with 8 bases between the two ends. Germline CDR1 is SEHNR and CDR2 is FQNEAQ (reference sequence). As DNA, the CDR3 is TGTGCCAGCAGCCCCCCGCCAGCCAAAAACATTCAGTACTTC. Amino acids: CASSPPPAKNIQYF.

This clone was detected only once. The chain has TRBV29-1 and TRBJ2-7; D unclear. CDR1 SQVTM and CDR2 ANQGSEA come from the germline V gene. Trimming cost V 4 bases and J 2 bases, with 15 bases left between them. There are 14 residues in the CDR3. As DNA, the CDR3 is TGCAGCGTTGGGGGTTCCAGGCAAACCTACGAGCAGTACTTC. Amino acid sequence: CSVGGSRQTYEQYF.

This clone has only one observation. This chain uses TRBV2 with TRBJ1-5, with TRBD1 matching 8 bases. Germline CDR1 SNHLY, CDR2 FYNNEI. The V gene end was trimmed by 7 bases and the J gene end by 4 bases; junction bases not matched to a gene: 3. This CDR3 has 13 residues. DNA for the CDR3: TGTGCCAGCACAGGGGGCATGAATCAGCCCCAGCATTTT. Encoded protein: CASTGGMNQPQHF.

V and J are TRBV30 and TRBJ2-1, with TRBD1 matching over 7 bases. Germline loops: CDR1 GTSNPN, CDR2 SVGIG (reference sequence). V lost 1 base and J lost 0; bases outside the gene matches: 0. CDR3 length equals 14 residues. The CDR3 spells CAWSGDSSYNEQFF. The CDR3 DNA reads TGTGCCTGGAGTGGGGACAGCTCCTACAATGAGCAGTTCTTC.

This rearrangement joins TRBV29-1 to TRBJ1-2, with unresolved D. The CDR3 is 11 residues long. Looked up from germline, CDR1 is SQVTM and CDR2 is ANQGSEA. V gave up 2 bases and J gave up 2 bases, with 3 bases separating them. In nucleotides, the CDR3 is TGCAGCGTTGAAAGCAACTATGGCTACACCTTC. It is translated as CSVESNYGYTF.

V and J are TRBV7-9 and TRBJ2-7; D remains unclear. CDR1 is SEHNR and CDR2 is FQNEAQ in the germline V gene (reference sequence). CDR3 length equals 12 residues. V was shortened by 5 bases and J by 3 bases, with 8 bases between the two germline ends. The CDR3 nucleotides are TGTGCCAGCAGCGGCCAAGGCTACGAGCAGTACTTC. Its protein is CASSGQGYEQYF.

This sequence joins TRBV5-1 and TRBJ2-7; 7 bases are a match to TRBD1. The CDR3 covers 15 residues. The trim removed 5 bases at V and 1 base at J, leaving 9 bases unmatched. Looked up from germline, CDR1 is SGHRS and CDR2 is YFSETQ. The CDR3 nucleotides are TGCGCCAGCAGGGCCGGGACAGCGCCTTCCTACGAGCAGTACTTC. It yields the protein CASRAGTAPSYEQYF.

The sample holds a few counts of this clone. The CDR3 DNA is TGTGCCAGCAGCCAAGATTGGGGTTTGGTCGAGACCCAGTACTTC. Residues: CASSQDWGLVETQYF. This rearrangement joins TRBV14 to TRBJ2-5; D uncertain. Germline V gene data show CDR1 as SGHDN and CDR2 as FVKESK. The length of the CDR3 is 15 residues. Trimming left V 0 bases short and J 5 bases short, with 13 bases between.